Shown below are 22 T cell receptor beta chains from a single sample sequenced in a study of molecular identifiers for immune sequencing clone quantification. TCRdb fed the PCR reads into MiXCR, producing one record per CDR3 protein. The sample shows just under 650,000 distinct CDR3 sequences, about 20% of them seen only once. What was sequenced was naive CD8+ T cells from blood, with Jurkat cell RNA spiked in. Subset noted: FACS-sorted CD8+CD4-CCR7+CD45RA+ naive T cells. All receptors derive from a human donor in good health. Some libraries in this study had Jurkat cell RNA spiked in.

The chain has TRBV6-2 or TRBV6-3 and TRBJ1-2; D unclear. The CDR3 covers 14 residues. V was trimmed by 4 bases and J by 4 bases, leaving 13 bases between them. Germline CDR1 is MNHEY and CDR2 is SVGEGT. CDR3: CASSLTSNIYGYTF. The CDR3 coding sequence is TGTGCCAGCAGTTTAACGTCAAACATCTATGGCTACACCTTC.

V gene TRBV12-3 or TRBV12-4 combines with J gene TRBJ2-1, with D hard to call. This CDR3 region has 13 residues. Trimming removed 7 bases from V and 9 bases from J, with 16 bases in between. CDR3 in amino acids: CASNPPLAGEQFF. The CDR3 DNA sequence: TGTGCCAGCAATCCTCCACTGGCCGGTGAGCAGTTCTTC.

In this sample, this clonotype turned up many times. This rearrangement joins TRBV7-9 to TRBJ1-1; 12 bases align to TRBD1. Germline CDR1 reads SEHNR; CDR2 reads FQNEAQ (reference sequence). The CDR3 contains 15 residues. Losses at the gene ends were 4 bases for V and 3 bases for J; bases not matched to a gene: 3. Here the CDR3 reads CASSWDRGPDTEAFF. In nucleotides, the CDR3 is TGTGCCAGCAGCTGGGACAGGGGGCCGGACACTGAAGCTTTCTTT.

Written as DNA, the CDR3 is TGTGCCAGTAGTAGGAGCGTAGCAGATACGCAGTATTTT. This encodes CASSRSVADTQYF. V gene TRBV19 combines with J gene TRBJ2-3; D unresolved. In germline, CDR1 is LNHDA, CDR2 SQIVND (reference sequence). V lost 4 bases and J lost 4, with 9 bases in between. The CDR3 extends over 13 amino acids. Full variable domain (rest looked up from reference TRBV19 and TRBJ2-3): DGGITQSPKYLFRKEGQNVTLSCEQNLNHDAMYWYRQDPGQGLRLIYYSQIVNDFQKGDIAEGYSVSREKKESFPLTVTSAQKNPTAFYLCASSRSVADTQYFGPGTRLTVL.

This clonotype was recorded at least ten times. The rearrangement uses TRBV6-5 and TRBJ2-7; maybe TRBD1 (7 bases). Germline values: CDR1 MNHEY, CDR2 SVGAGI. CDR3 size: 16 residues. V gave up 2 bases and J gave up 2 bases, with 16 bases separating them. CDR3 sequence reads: CASSYTNQGGTYEQYF. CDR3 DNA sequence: TGTGCCAGCAGTTACACTAATCAGGGGGGTACCTACGAGCAGTACTTC.

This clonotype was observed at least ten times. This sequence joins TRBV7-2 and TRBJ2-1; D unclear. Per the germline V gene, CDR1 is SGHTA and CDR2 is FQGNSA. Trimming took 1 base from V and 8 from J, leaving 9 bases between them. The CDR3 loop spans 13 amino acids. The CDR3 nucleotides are TGTGCCAGCAGCTTAGTGGCAGGCGATGAGCAGTTCTTC. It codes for CASSLVAGDEQFF.

CDR3 coding DNA: TGCAGTGCGAGGGACAGGGTTGAGACCCAGTACTTC. Its translation: CSARDRVETQYF. This sequence joins TRBV20-1 and TRBJ2-5, with 9 bases that match TRBD1. V trimming: 6 bases; J trimming: 5 bases; junction bases outside the gene matches: 4. Germline V CDR1 and CDR2: DFQATT, SNEGSKA (reference sequence). The CDR3 is 12 residues long.

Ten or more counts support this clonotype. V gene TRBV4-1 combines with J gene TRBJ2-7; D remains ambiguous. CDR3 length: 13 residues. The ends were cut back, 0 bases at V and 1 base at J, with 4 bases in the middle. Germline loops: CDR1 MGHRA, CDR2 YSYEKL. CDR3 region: CASSQERSYEQYF. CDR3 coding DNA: TGCGCCAGCAGCCAAGAGCGGTCCTACGAGCAGTACTTC.

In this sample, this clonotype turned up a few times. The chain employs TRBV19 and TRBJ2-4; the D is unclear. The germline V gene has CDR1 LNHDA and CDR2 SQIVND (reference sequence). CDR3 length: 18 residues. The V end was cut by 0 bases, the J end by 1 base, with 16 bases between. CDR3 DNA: TGTGCCAGTAGTATAGATTCGGTGTATGAATCTGCCAAAAACATTCAGTACTTC. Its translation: CASSIDSVYESAKNIQYF.

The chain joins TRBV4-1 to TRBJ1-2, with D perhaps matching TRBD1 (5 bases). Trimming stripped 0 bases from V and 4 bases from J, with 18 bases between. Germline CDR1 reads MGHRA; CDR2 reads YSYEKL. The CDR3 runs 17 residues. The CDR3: CASSQDPGTPGGYGYTF. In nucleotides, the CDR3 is TGCGCCAGCAGCCAAGATCCAGGGACCCCTGGAGGCTATGGCTACACCTTC.

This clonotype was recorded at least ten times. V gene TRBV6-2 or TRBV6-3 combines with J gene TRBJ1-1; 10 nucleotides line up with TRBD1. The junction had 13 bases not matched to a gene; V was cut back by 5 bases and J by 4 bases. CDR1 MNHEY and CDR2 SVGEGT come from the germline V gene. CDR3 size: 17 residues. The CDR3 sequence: CASSNPAGDRGATEAFF. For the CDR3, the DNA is TGTGCCAGCAGTAATCCGGCCGGGGACAGGGGTGCCACTGAAGCTTTCTTT.

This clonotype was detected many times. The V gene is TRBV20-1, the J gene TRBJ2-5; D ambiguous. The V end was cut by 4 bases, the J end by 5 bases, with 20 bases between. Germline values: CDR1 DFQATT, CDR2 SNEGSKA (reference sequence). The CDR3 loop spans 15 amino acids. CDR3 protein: CSATPRLDIWETQYF. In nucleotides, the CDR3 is TGCAGTGCTACACCCCGACTCGATATCTGGGAGACCCAGTACTTC.

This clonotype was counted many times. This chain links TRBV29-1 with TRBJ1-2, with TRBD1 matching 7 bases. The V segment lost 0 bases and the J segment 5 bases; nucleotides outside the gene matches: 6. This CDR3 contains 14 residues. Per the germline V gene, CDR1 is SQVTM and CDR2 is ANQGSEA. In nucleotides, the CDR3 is TGCAGCGTTGAAGACGGACAGGTTTTGTATGGCTACACCTTC. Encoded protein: CSVEDGQVLYGYTF.

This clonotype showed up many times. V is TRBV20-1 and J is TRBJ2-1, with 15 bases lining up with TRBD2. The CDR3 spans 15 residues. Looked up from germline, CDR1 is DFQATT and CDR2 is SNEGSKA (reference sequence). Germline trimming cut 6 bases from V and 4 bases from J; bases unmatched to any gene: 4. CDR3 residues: CSATGTSGGYNEQFF. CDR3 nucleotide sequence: TGCAGTGCCACAGGGACTAGCGGGGGGTACAATGAGCAGTTCTTC.

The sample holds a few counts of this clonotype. The CDR3 spells CASSLTLAGALAYEQYF. The CDR3 DNA sequence: TGTGCCAGCAGTTTAACACTAGCGGGAGCTTTAGCCTACGAGCAGTACTTC. The V call is TRBV28, the J call TRBJ2-7; 11 bases fit TRBD2. The CDR3 contains 17 residues. The trim removed 2 bases at V and 2 bases at J, leaving 8 bases unmatched. The germline V gene encodes CDR1 MDHEN and CDR2 SYDVKM.

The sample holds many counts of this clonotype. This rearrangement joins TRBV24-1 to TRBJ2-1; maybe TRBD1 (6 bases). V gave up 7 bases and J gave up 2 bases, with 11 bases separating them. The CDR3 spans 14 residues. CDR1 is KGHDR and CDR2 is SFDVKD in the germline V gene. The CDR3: CATSPRTAYNEQFF. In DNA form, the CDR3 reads TGTGCCACCAGCCCTCGGACAGCCTACAATGAGCAGTTCTTC.

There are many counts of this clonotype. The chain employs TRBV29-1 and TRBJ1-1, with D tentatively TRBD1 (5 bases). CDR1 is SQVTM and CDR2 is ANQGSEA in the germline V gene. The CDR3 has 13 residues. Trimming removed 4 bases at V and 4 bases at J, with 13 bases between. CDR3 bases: TGCAGCGTTGGTTACGGGGCCGGCACTGAAGCTTTCTTT. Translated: CSVGYGAGTEAFF.

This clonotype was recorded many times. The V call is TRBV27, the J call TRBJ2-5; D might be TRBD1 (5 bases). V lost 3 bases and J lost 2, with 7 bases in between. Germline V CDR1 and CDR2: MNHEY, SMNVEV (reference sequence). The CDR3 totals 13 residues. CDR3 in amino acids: CASSFGAQETQYF. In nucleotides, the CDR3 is TGTGCCAGCAGTTTTGGGGCACAAGAGACCCAGTACTTC.

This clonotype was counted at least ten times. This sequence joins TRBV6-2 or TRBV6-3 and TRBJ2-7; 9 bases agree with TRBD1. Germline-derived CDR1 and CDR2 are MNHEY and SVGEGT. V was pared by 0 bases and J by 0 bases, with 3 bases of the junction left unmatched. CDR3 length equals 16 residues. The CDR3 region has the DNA TGTGCCAGCAGTTACTCGGGACAGGGTCCCTCCTACGAGCAGTACTTC. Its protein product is CASSYSGQGPSYEQYF.

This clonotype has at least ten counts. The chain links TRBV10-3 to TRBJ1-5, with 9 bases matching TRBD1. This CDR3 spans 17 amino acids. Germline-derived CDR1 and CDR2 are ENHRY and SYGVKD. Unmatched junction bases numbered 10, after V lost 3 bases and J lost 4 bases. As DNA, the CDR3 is TGTGCCATCAGTGATCCGAAACAGGGGGCTCTAAATCAGCCCCAGCATTTT. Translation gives CAISDPKQGALNQPQHF.

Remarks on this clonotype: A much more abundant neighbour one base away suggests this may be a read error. CDR3 sequence (DNA): TGCGCCAGCAGCCAAGATGGGCAGGGTGCCCAGCCCCAGCGTTTT. This sequence encodes CASSQDGQGAQPQRF. The chain is built from TRBV4-3 and TRBJ1-5; D is perhaps TRBD1 (5 bases). Germline CDR1 and CDR2: LGHNA and YSLEER. This CDR3 is 15 amino acids long.

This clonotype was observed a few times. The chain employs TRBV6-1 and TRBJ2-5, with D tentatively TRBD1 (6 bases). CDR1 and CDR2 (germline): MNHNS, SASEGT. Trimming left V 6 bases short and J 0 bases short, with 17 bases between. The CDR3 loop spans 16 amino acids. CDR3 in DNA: TGTGCCAGCAGCGGGTCGACAGGCCTACACCAAGAGACCCAGTACTTC. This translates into CASSGSTGLHQETQYF.